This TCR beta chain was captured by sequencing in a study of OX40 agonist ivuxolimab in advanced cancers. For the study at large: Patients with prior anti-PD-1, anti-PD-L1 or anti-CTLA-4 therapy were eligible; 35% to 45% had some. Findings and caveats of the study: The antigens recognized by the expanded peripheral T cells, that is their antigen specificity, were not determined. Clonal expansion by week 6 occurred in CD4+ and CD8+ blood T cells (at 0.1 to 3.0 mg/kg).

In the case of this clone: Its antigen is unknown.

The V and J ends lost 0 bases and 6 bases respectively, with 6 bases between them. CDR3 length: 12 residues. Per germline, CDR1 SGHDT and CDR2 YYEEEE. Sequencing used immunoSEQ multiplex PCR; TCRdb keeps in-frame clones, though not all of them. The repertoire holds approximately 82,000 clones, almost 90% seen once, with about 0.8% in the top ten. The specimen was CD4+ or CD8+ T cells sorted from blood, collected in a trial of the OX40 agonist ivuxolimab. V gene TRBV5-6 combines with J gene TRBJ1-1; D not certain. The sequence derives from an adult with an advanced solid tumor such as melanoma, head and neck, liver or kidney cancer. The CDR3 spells CASSLAPAEAFF. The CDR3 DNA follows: TGTGCCAGCAGCTTGGCGCCCGCTGAAGCTTTCTTT.